Below are 22 T cell receptor beta chains sequenced from a single sample in a study of T cell responses to AZD1222 COVID-19 vaccine (dated by TCRdb to the early 2020s). The time point label, as the study defines it: baseline before first vaccination. The library was made by the immunoSEQ multiplex PCR assay. This is the immuneACCESS table as TCRdb keeps it, with only in-frame sequences that have V and J called. A part of the clones is gone; compared with another copy, unresolved V genes explain less than half, and the rest is unexplained. This sample comprises 90,000 to 130,000 clones, around 92% of them detected only once. The ten largest account for 7.8% of the sample. The material sequenced was peripheral blood, taken on day 0 of AZD1222 vaccination. These receptors came from an adult in good health.

This chain uses TRBV2 with TRBJ1-1; possible D gene TRBD1, 6 bases. The CDR3 spans 14 residues. CDR1 is SNHLY and CDR2 is FYNNEI in the germline V gene. Deletions cut 4 bases from V and 3 bases from J, with 12 bases between. CDR3 sequence: CASSVQGRYTEAFF. The CDR3 region has the DNA TGTGCCAGCAGTGTTCAGGGGAGGTACACTGAAGCTTTCTTT.

The chain has TRBV28 and TRBJ1-1; possible D gene TRBD1, 5 bases. In germline, CDR1 is MDHEN, CDR2 SYDVKM. The V gene lost 6 bases and the J gene lost 12 bases, with 20 bases spanning the gap. This CDR3 is built from 13 residues. The CDR3: CASSPDSGRSSFF. In nucleotides, the CDR3 is TGTGCCAGCAGCCCTGACAGTGGAAGGTCGTCTTTCTTT.

V gene TRBV6-5 combines with J gene TRBJ2-1; D may be TRBD1 or TRBD2 (5 bases each). The CDR3 extends over 14 amino acids. In germline, CDR1 is MNHEY, CDR2 SVGAGI. Trimming pared 0 bases from V and 7 bases from J, leaving 10 bases between. The chain's CDR3 is CASSYSQGRNEQFF. CDR3 coding DNA: TGTGCCAGCAGTTACTCGCAGGGACGGAATGAGCAGTTCTTC.

The chain joins TRBV7-9 to TRBJ2-7; a possible D gene is TRBD1 (5 bases). Trimming took off 6 bases at V and 0 bases at J, with 9 bases between the two ends. Germline lookup yields CDR1 SEHNR and CDR2 FQNEAQ (reference sequence). The CDR3 length is 13 residues. The CDR3 coding sequence is TGTGCCAGCAGGGTAGACAGCTCCTACGAGCAGTACTTC. It is translated as CASRVDSSYEQYF.

This chain uses TRBV30 with TRBJ1-6, with D possibly being TRBD1 (5 bases). This CDR3 region has 13 residues. The V gene's germline CDR1 is GTSNPN and CDR2 SVGIG (reference sequence). The V end was cut by 7 bases, the J end by 7 bases, with 14 bases between. DNA of the CDR3: TGTGCCTCTTTCAAGGGGAGCAATTCACCCCTCCACTTT. It translates to CASFKGSNSPLHF.

This clone came up once. The genes are TRBV7-9 and TRBJ2-7; D unresolved. Germline V gene sequence: CDR1 SEHNR, CDR2 FQNEAQ (reference sequence). This CDR3 comprises 13 residues. V was trimmed by 8 bases and J by 5 bases, leaving 16 bases between them. In DNA form, the CDR3 reads TGTGCCAGCGGTTCCCTGGGGTACAACGAGCAGTACTTC. It codes for CASGSLGYNEQYF.

The chain recombines TRBV6-4 with TRBJ2-3; the match to TRBD1 covers 9 bases. Unmatched junction bases numbered 5, after V lost 4 bases and J lost 3 bases. CDR1 MRHNA and CDR2 SNTAGT come from the germline V gene. CDR3 length equals 15 residues. CDR3 protein: CASSVGQGGTDTQYF. In DNA, the CDR3 is TGTGCCAGCAGTGTGGGACAGGGTGGAACAGATACGCAGTATTTT.

This CDR3 is CATSGRDRGNYGYTF. The CDR3 nucleotides are TGTGCCACCAGTGGAAGGGACAGGGGGAACTATGGCTACACCTTC. V is TRBV24-1 and J is TRBJ1-2; 11 nucleotides line up with TRBD1. This CDR3 contains 15 residues. The V gene end was trimmed by 5 bases and the J gene end by 2 bases; junction bases not matched to a gene: 3. CDR1 and CDR2 from the germline V gene are KGHDR and SFDVKD.

This sequence joins TRBV2 and TRBJ1-5, with D perhaps matching TRBD1 (6 bases). Germline lookup yields CDR1 SNHLY and CDR2 FYNNEI. The CDR3 contains 14 residues. V lost 1 base to trimming and J lost 7 bases, with 11 bases between them. The CDR3 region has the DNA TGTGCCAGCAGTGAAGAAGGGGGGCAGCAGCCCCAGCATTTT. This gives the protein CASSEEGGQQPQHF.

V is TRBV6-2 or TRBV6-3 and J is TRBJ2-1; 12 positions match TRBD2. From germline, CDR1 is MNHEY and CDR2 SVGEGT. The CDR3 is 17 residues long. The junction had 9 bases not matched to a gene; V was cut back by 2 bases and J by 7 bases. The CDR3 protein is CASSYAASGGAGNEQFF. CDR3 coding DNA: TGTGCCAGCAGTTACGCAGCTAGCGGGGGGGCAGGGAATGAGCAGTTCTTC.

This clone appeared once. The chain employs TRBV2 and TRBJ2-3; D remains ambiguous. Germline V gives CDR1 SNHLY, CDR2 FYNNEI. With 2 bases removed from V and 2 bases from J, the gap between germline ends came to 8 bases. CDR3 length: 14 amino acids. The CDR3 sequence: CASSELEHTDTQYF. The DNA for the CDR3 is TGTGCCAGCAGTGAACTTGAACACACAGATACGCAGTATTTT.

This clone showed up just once. This chain joins TRBV19 and TRBJ2-7; D gene uncertain. The CDR3 length is 13 residues. V was pared by 5 bases and J by 2 bases, with 10 bases between. In germline, CDR1 is LNHDA, CDR2 SQIVND (reference sequence). CDR3 loop: CASSSGTPYEQYF. The CDR3 bases are TGTGCCAGTAGTTCAGGAACCCCCTACGAGCAGTACTTC.

This sequence joins TRBV19 and TRBJ1-6; a possible D gene is TRBD1 (5 bases). CDR3 length equals 15 residues. V gave up 3 bases and J gave up 4 bases, with 10 bases separating them. CDR1 and CDR2 (germline): LNHDA, SQIVND (reference sequence). The CDR3 nucleotides are TGTGCCAGTAGTATCTCTGGGACTTATAATTCACCCCTCCACTTT. Protein sequence: CASSISGTYNSPLHF. The full variable domain, in which reference TRBV19 and TRBJ1-6 provide the parts outside the CDR3, is DGGITQSPKYLFRKEGQNVTLSCEQNLNHDAMYWYRQDPGQGLRLIYYSQIVNDFQKGDIAEGYSVSREKKESFPLTVTSAQKNPTAFYLCASSISGTYNSPLHFGNGTRLTVT.

The chain employs TRBV6-5 and TRBJ2-1; TRBD2 matches 10 bases. This CDR3 is 15 amino acids long. CDR1 and CDR2 (germline): MNHEY, SVGAGI. The J segment lost 5 bases and the V segment lost 2 bases, leaving 3 bases of the junction unmatched. CDR3 sequence reads: CASSYTSGVDNEQFF. The CDR3 bases are TGTGCCAGCAGTTACACTAGCGGGGTCGACAATGAGCAGTTCTTC.

This chain connects TRBV5-1 to TRBJ1-2; TRBD1 aligns across 10 bases. V shed 6 bases and J 2 bases; nucleotides not matched to a gene: 7. CDR3 length equals 15 residues. Germline assignment: CDR1 SGHRS and CDR2 YFSETQ. The CDR3 DNA is TGCGCCAGCAACCCGGGACAGGGGTGGAACTATGGCTACACCTTC. It translates to CASNPGQGWNYGYTF.

CDR3 DNA sequence: TGTGCCAGTAGTCCACAGGGGTTAACCTATGGCTACACCTTC. This translates into CASSPQGLTYGYTF. The chain combines TRBV19 with TRBJ1-2; TRBD1 aligns across 7 bases. V shed 5 bases, J shed 4 bases, and the junction held 7 bases outside the gene matches. The CDR3 contains 14 residues. CDR1 is LNHDA and CDR2 is SQIVND in the germline V gene (reference sequence).

V is TRBV6-6 and J is TRBJ1-2; 7 bases are shared with TRBD1. Germline V gene data show CDR1 as MNHNY and CDR2 as SVGAGI (reference sequence). V lost 7 bases and J lost 6; bases outside the gene matches: 8. This CDR3 spans 13 amino acids. DNA of the CDR3: TGTGCCAGCAATACGAGGGGGCGGGATGGCTACACCTTC. Translation gives CASNTRGRDGYTF.

V gene TRBV6-5 combines with J gene TRBJ2-2; 9 nucleotides match TRBD1. The ends lost 2 bases at V and 5 bases at J; junction bases unmatched: 6. Germline CDR1 reads MNHEY; CDR2 reads SVGAGI. The CDR3 spans 16 residues. CDR3 protein: CASSYDGTGRTGELFF. The CDR3, as DNA: TGTGCCAGCAGTTACGATGGGACAGGGCGAACCGGGGAGCTGTTTTTT.

The rearrangement uses TRBV27 and TRBJ2-7; D may be TRBD1 (5 bases). Trimming removed 0 bases at V and 3 bases at J, with 9 bases between. This CDR3 has 14 amino acids. Germline loops: CDR1 MNHEY, CDR2 SMNVEV (reference sequence). CDR3 residues: CASSLSGRVYEQYF. The CDR3, as DNA: TGTGCCAGCAGTTTATCAGGCAGGGTCTACGAGCAGTACTTC.

In this sample, this clone turned up once. V and J are TRBV5-1 and TRBJ1-4; maybe TRBD1 (5 bases). CDR1 and CDR2 (germline): SGHRS, YFSETQ. Trimming shortened V by 4 bases and J by 2 bases, and 18 bases separated the two germline ends. The CDR3 spans 17 residues. The CDR3: CASSGGRGVGTNEKLFF. DNA of the CDR3: TGCGCCAGCAGCGGCGGACGGGGGGTTGGGACTAATGAAAAACTGTTTTTT.

The CDR3 DNA is TGTGCCAGCAGCACGCCCCGAGGTTACAATGAGCAGTTCTTC. Residues: CASSTPRGYNEQFF. This rearrangement joins TRBV11-2 to TRBJ2-1; unclear D gene. Germline-derived CDR1 and CDR2 are SGHAT and FQNNGV. The CDR3 sequence is 14 residues long. V lost 5 bases and J lost 4, with 12 bases in between.

This clone has a single count. The V gene is TRBV19, the J gene TRBJ1-5; D gene unclear. The CDR3 sequence is 15 residues long. Germline CDR1 reads LNHDA; CDR2 reads SQIVND (reference sequence). Between the trimmed V and J ends, which lost 3 bases and 1 base, there was a span of 10 bases. CDR3 residues: CASSIQKGSNQPQHF. CDR3 coding DNA: TGTGCCAGTAGTATTCAAAAAGGGAGCAATCAGCCCCAGCATTTT. The full variable domain, its missing parts supplied by reference TRBV19 and TRBJ1-5, is DGGITQSPKYLFRKEGQNVTLSCEQNLNHDAMYWYRQDPGQGLRLIYYSQIVNDFQKGDIAEGYSVSREKKESFPLTVTSAQKNPTAFYLCASSIQKGSNQPQHFGDGTRLSIL.